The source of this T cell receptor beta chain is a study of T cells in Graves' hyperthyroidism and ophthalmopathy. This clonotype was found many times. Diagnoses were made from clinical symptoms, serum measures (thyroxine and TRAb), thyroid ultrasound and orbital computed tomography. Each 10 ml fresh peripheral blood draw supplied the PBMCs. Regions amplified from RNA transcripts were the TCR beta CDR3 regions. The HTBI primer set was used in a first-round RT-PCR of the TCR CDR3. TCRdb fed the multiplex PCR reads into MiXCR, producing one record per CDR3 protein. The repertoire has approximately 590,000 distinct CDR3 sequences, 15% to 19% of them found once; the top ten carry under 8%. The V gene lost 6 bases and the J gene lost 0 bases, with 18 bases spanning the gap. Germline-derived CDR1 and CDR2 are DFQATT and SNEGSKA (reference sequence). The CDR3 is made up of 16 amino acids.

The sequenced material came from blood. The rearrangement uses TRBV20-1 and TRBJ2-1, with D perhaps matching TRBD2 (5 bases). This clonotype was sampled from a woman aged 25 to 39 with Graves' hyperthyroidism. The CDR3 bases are TGCAGTGCCCTAAGGATGGCGGGCGCCTCCTACAATGAGCAGTTCTTC. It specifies CSALRMAGASYNEQFF.